What follows are 5 T cell receptor beta chains derived from one specimen sequenced in a study of T cells after yellow fever vaccination. TCRdb fed the 5' RACE reads into MiXCR, producing one record per CDR3 protein. Among about 630,000 distinct CDR3 sequences listed, 9% to 15% were seen once. The sequencing used PBMCs, collected on the day of the yellow fever booster vaccination. The receptors shown here come from a man aged 30 to 39 who received the YFV17D yellow fever vaccine.

This chain links TRBV14 with TRBJ2-1, with a tentative D call TRBD2 (6 bases). The CDR3 is 13 amino acids. The V end lost 3 bases, the J end lost 13 bases, and 16 bases lay between the germline ends. Germline V CDR1 and CDR2: SGHDN, FVKESK. The DNA for the CDR3 is TGTGCCAGCAGCCAGGCCCGACGCGGGGCTCAGTTCTTC. Translation gives CASSQARRGAQFF.

The chain is built from TRBV5-1 and TRBJ2-6, with a possible D match to TRBD1 (6 bases). CDR1 SGHRS and CDR2 YFSETQ come from the germline V gene. V lost 0 bases and J lost 4, with 14 bases in between. This CDR3 region has 17 residues. CDR3 in DNA: TGCGCCAGCAGCTTGGGAGGGACGGGGACAGGGGCCAACGTCCTGACTTTC. Translated, it gives CASSLGGTGTGANVLTF.

This clonotype was counted a few times. This sequence joins TRBV4-1 and TRBJ1-1; D gene ambiguous. CDR1 is MGHRA, CDR2 YSYEKL, per germline. Trimming took 3 bases from V and 8 from J, leaving 7 bases between them. The CDR3 extends over 11 amino acids. The CDR3 nucleotides read TGCGCCAGCAGCCATGTAACCGAAGCTTTCTTT. It is translated as CASSHVTEAFF.

This clonotype has just a few counts. This chain connects TRBV3-1 to TRBJ2-5, with a weak D call TRBD2 (6 bases). From germline, CDR1 is LGHDT and CDR2 YNNKEL (reference sequence). V was trimmed by 5 bases and J by 2 bases, leaving 18 bases between them. The CDR3 extends over 16 amino acids. CDR3 bases: TGTGCCAGCAGCACCCGGGGAGGCGGAAATCAAGAGACCCAGTACTTC. Translation: CASSTRGGGNQETQYF.

This clonotype came up a few times. The chain couples TRBV12-3 or TRBV12-4 to TRBJ2-5; tentatively, D is TRBD1 or TRBD2 (6 bases each). The CDR3 spans 13 residues. V was cut by 6 bases and J by 5 bases, with 13 bases left in between. Written as DNA, the CDR3 is TGTGCCAGCAGCCATAGGAGGGGGGAGACCCAGTACTTC. This codes for CASSHRRGETQYF.